The TCR beta chain under discussion was sequenced for a study of molecular identifiers for immune sequencing clone quantification. On the study more broadly: The replicate experiment used RNA from approximately 22,000 or 94,000 naive CD8 cells. This RNA was split into five aliquots, and four of them were sequenced.

TCRdb reanalysed the PCR reads using MiXCR and keeps one entry per CDR3 protein. The sample includes 100,000 or so distinct CDR3 sequences, over 20% seen only once; the top ten take 1% to 1.2%. The V end was cut by 7 bases, the J end by 4 bases, with 13 bases between. The CDR3 has 13 amino acids. The V and J genes are TRBV12-3 or TRBV12-4 and TRBJ1-1, with D uncertain. This receptor was taken from a human donor in good health. Some libraries in this study had Jurkat cell RNA spiked in. What was sequenced was naive CD8+ T cells from blood, with Jurkat cell RNA spiked in. The sample's subset: FACS-sorted CD8+CD4-CCR7+CD45RA+ naive T cells. CDR3 region: CASIDTLVTEAFF. The CDR3 bases are TGTGCCAGCATTGACACCCTGGTCACTGAAGCTTTCTTT.